One T cell receptor (beta chain) is described in this entry. Its cognate antigen is unknown. This CDR3 region has 17 residues. Per the germline V gene, CDR1 is SGHTA and CDR2 is FQGNSA. Trimming took 5 bases from V and 1 from J, leaving 18 bases between them. TCRdb ran MiXCR on the 5' RACE reads and lists one entry per CDR3 protein. The sample holds some 700,000 distinct CDR3 sequences, roughly 19% seen once. The data were obtained in a study of CD8 T cells in ankylosing spondylitis. Study-wide results and caveats: It was reported that disease-linked clones were significantly enriched in matched ankylosing spondylitis synovial fluid. Characteristic of ankylosing spondylitis blood, it appeared, was a TCR beta motif comprising several highly homologous variants.

The sequenced sample consisted of blood, either unsorted or a sorted T cell fraction (not recorded which). This receptor was obtained from a male donor with ankylosing spondylitis. This rearrangement joins TRBV7-2 to TRBJ1-5; D gene uncertain. CDR3 DNA: TGTGCCAGCAGCCCACCTTCGTTAGCAGGCAGCAATCAGCCCCAGCATTTT. It codes for CASSPPSLAGSNQPQHF. The full variable domain, completed using reference TRBV7-2 and TRBJ1-5, is GAGVSQSPSNKVTEKGKDVELRCDPISGHTALYWYRQSLGQGLEFLIYFQGNSAPDKSGLPSDRFSAERTGGSVSTLTIQRTQQEDSAVYLCASSPPSLAGSNQPQHFGDGTRLSIL.